The clone carrying this TCR beta chain has a count of ten or more. This sample is part of a study of T cells in Graves' hyperthyroidism and ophthalmopathy. TCR beta CDR3 regions were amplified from RNA. RT-PCR in the first round (using the HTBI primer set) targeted the TCR CDR3. Using its own MiXCR run on the multiplex PCR reads, TCRdb lists one record per CDR3 protein. The table shows 600,000 to 850,000 distinct CDR3 sequences, with under 20% occurring only once. The CDR3 extends over 16 amino acids. V was clipped by 2 bases and J by 0 bases, with 14 bases between them. Germline CDR1 and CDR2: MNHEY and SVGEGT.

The V call is TRBV6-2 or TRBV6-3, the J call TRBJ2-7, with unresolved D. The sequenced material came from blood. The sequence was obtained from a woman in her forties or fifties with Graves' hyperthyroidism that later progressed to Graves' ophthalmopathy. CDR3 nucleotide sequence: TGTGCCAGCAGTTACGGTCCGGGCGCCAGCTCCTACGAGCAGTACTTC. Translating it yields CASSYGPGASSYEQYF.